This T cell receptor (beta chain) was profiled in a study of blood T cells in healthy people across ages. Findings of the study overall: Those diversity estimates obtained from one million T cells were thought to be underestimates. Donor CMV status was unknown, possibly confounding expanded clonotype changes.

A second 7 to 11 cycle PCR used barcoded and J-beta primers. Unique molecular identifiers of 12 random nucleotides labeled each cDNA. Using its own MiXCR run on the 5' RACE reads, TCRdb lists one record per CDR3 protein. The data contain around 1,500,000 distinct CDR3 sequences, roughly 27% of them singletons. The table lists this clonotype with many counts. Its antigen remains unknown. The material sequenced was blood. This sequence originates from a woman in her 30s in good health.

CDR3 bases: TGTGCCAGCAGCTTAAGCCGGGAAAACGAGCAGTACTTC. Its translation is CASSLSRENEQYF. V and J are TRBV7-9 and TRBJ2-7; TRBD2 is a possible D gene (5 bases). Germline CDR1 is SEHNR and CDR2 is FQNEAQ (reference sequence). Trimming shortened V by 2 bases and J by 5 bases, and 10 bases separated the two germline ends. The CDR3 is 13 amino acids. The full variable domain, rest sourced from reference TRBV7-9 and TRBJ2-7, is DTGVSQNPRHKITKRGQNVTFRCDPISEHNRLYWYRQTLGQGPEFLTYFQNEAQLEKSRLLSDRFSAERPKGSFSTLEIQRTEQGDSAMYLCASSLSRENEQYFGPGTRLTVT.